This entry lists 29 T cell receptor beta chains sequenced from one sample in a study of shared clonotypes between healthy human individuals. Sequencing was performed with immunoSEQ multiplex PCR; in TCRdb, only in-frame clones are kept and a portion is missing. In the table there are about 530,000 clones, roughly 95% of which are singletons. Sequencing was done on a sample of naive CD4+ T cells sorted from blood. Indicated subset: CD45RA+ positively selected. All receptors derive from a woman aged 25 to 39 in good health.

This sequence joins TRBV5-4 and TRBJ2-7; possible D gene TRBD2, 6 bases. The CDR3 sequence is 13 residues long. Germline CDR1 is SGHNT and CDR2 is YYREEE (reference sequence). V lost 2 bases to trimming and J lost 7 bases, with 13 bases between them. CDR3 sequence reads: CASSFLSGGEQYF. The CDR3, as DNA: TGTGCCAGCAGCTTTCTTTCCGGGGGTGAGCAGTACTTC.

The chain is built from TRBV2 and TRBJ2-3; D perhaps matches TRBD1 (6 bases). The CDR3 covers 14 residues. Trimming took 3 bases from V and 2 from J, leaving 9 bases between them. Germline V CDR1 and CDR2: SNHLY, FYNNEI. The CDR3 reads CASSEGHTTDTQYF. For the CDR3, the DNA is TGTGCCAGCAGTGAGGGACACACCACAGATACGCAGTATTTT.

This clone has just one count. V is TRBV11-2 and J is TRBJ2-1, with 7 bases that match TRBD2. CDR3 length: 15 residues. Per germline, CDR1 SGHAT and CDR2 FQNNGV. Losses at the gene ends were 5 bases for V and 1 base for J; bases not matched to a gene: 5. The CDR3 region is CASSRAGRSYNEQFF. CDR3 nucleotides: TGTGCCAGCAGCCGAGCGGGACGGTCCTACAATGAGCAGTTCTTC. The complete variable domain, with remaining parts taken from reference TRBV11-2 and TRBJ2-1, reads EAGVAQSPRYKIIEKRQSVAFWCNPISGHATLYWYQQILGQGPKLLIQFQNNGVVDDSQLPKDRFSAERLKGVDSTLKIQPAKLEDSAVYLCASSRAGRSYNEQFFGPGTRLTVL.

This clone was seen just once. The rearrangement uses TRBV14 and TRBJ1-2; 9 bases are shared with TRBD1. Germline-derived CDR1 and CDR2 are SGHDN and FVKESK. The CDR3 extends over 15 amino acids. Trimming at V came to 4 bases and at J to 4 bases, leaving 7 bases not matched to a gene. The CDR3 DNA reads TGTGCCAGCAGCCTTCTCGGGACAGGGACCTATGGCTACACCTTC. Its translation: CASSLLGTGTYGYTF.

The rearrangement uses TRBV27 and TRBJ2-3, with 9 bases identical to TRBD2. The CDR3 runs 16 residues. CDR1 and CDR2 from the germline V gene are MNHEY and SMNVEV (reference sequence). V shed 3 bases and J 2 bases; nucleotides not matched to a gene: 6. The CDR3 DNA is TGTGCCAGCAGTTTGCATCCTAGCGGGACCACAGATACGCAGTATTTT. Translating it yields CASSLHPSGTTDTQYF.

This chain connects TRBV5-1 to TRBJ1-4; D might be TRBD1 (6 bases). The CDR3 sequence is 13 residues long. Deletions cut 0 bases from V and 8 bases from J, with 8 bases between. Germline V CDR1 and CDR2: SGHRS, YFSETQ. The CDR3 coding sequence is TGCGCCAGCAGCTTGGGCACAGGGGAAAAACTGTTTTTT. Its translation is CASSLGTGEKLFF.

This chain joins TRBV19 and TRBJ2-7; no clear D. Trimming pared 4 bases from V and 4 bases from J, leaving 14 bases between. This CDR3 region has 14 residues. Germline CDR1 and CDR2: LNHDA and SQIVND (reference sequence). The CDR3 DNA is TGTGCCAGTAGTAGAATTGGTCAGGAGTACGAGCAGTACTTC. Protein: CASSRIGQEYEQYF.

This chain connects TRBV5-1 to TRBJ2-1; D gene unclear. The germline V gene encodes CDR1 SGHRS and CDR2 YFSETQ. The CDR3 has 14 amino acids. Trimming took 2 bases from V and 0 from J, leaving 6 bases between them. CDR3 amino acids: CASSFMDSYNEQFF. Written as DNA, the CDR3 is TGCGCCAGCAGCTTCATGGACTCCTACAATGAGCAGTTCTTC.

This chain joins TRBV10-2 and TRBJ2-1, with unresolved D. The CDR3 is 11 residues long. From germline, CDR1 is WSHSY and CDR2 SAAADI. Trimming took 2 bases from V and 7 from J, leaving 3 bases between them. CDR3 nucleotides: TGCGCCAGCAGTGAGAGAAATGAGCAGTTCTTC. Encoded protein: CASSERNEQFF.

The chain couples TRBV5-6 to TRBJ1-2; a possible D gene is TRBD1 (5 bases). CDR1 SGHDT and CDR2 YYEEEE come from the germline V gene. V dropped 0 bases and J dropped 3 bases, with 18 bases sitting between them. This CDR3 contains 17 residues. The CDR3 DNA sequence: TGTGCCAGCAGCTTGGGAGGTTCGCATGGACAATACTATGGCTACACCTTC. It is translated as CASSLGGSHGQYYGYTF.

The chain couples TRBV18 to TRBJ2-3; weak D call: TRBD2 (6 bases). The V and J ends lost 6 bases and 4 bases respectively, with 14 bases between them. In germline, CDR1 is KGHSH, CDR2 LQKENI. The CDR3 is 14 amino acids. This chain's CDR3 is CASSLAGGADTQYF. The CDR3 bases are TGTGCCAGCTCGCTCGCCGGGGGAGCAGATACGCAGTATTTT.

The CDR3 reads CASSLGDRDVNTEAFF. In DNA, the CDR3 is TGTGCCAGCAGCCTGGGGGACAGGGACGTGAACACTGAAGCTTTCTTT. This rearrangement joins TRBV28 to TRBJ1-1; 9 positions agree with TRBD1. Trimming at V came to 6 bases and at J to 0 bases, leaving 8 bases not matched to a gene. CDR1 and CDR2 (germline): MDHEN, SYDVKM. The CDR3 runs 16 residues.

The chain couples TRBV28 to TRBJ1-1, with 7 bases lining up with TRBD1. From germline, CDR1 is MDHEN and CDR2 SYDVKM. V lost 7 bases and J lost 4; bases outside the gene matches: 9. The CDR3 is made up of 14 amino acids. The CDR3 nucleotides are TGTGCCAGCAAGGGGGCAGGGGACCCCACTGAAGCTTTCTTT. It yields the protein CASKGAGDPTEAFF. The full variable domain, with the rest looked up from reference TRBV28 and TRBJ1-1, is DVKVTQSSRYLVKRTGEKVFLECVQDMDHENMFWYRQDPGLGLRLIYFSYDVKMKEKGDIPEGYSVSREKKERFSLILESASTNQTSMYLCASKGAGDPTEAFFGQGTRLTVV.

CDR3 sequence reads: CASRWTGGYGYTF. In DNA, the CDR3 is TGTGCCAGCAGGTGGACAGGGGGCTATGGCTACACCTTC. This chain connects TRBV28 to TRBJ1-2, with 10 bases aligning to TRBD1. CDR1 and CDR2 from the germline V gene are MDHEN and SYDVKM. The CDR3 covers 13 residues. J lost 4 bases, V lost 6 bases, and 2 bases had no gene match.

This chain links TRBV19 with TRBJ1-1; 8 nucleotides line up with TRBD1. With 5 bases clipped from V and 0 bases from J, the junction kept 5 bases outside the gene matches. CDR3 length equals 15 residues. Germline values: CDR1 LNHDA, CDR2 SQIVND (reference sequence). Written as DNA, the CDR3 is TGTGCCAGTAGTGCGACAGGGGCGTTGAACACTGAAGCTTTCTTT. This gives the protein CASSATGALNTEAFF.

The CDR3 loop is CASSDDRENEKLFF. In DNA, the CDR3 is TGTGCCAGTAGCGACGACAGGGAGAATGAAAAACTGTTTTTT. The chain uses TRBV19 and TRBJ1-4, with 7 bases aligning to TRBD1. Germline V gene lookup returns CDR1 LNHDA and CDR2 SQIVND (reference sequence). The CDR3 runs 14 residues. The junction had 6 bases not matched to a gene; V was cut back by 6 bases and J by 5 bases.

This rearrangement joins TRBV28 to TRBJ2-6; 8 bases agree with TRBD1. The CDR3 runs 17 residues. Looked up from germline, CDR1 is MDHEN and CDR2 is SYDVKM. V gave up 7 bases and J gave up 2 bases; unmatched junction bases: 10. In DNA, the CDR3 is TGTGCCAGCACCTTTCCAGGGGGCGGTACTGGGGCCAACGTCCTGACTTTC. It translates to CASTFPGGGTGANVLTF.

The rearrangement uses TRBV4-1 and TRBJ2-7; 8 bases map to TRBD2. The ends lost 1 base at V and 0 bases at J; junction bases unmatched: 5. The CDR3 sequence is 16 residues long. Germline loops: CDR1 MGHRA, CDR2 YSYEKL. Written as DNA, the CDR3 is TGCGCCAGCAGCCAAGGCGTAACTAGCGGCTCCTACGAGCAGTACTTC. Its protein product is CASSQGVTSGSYEQYF.

The chain is built from TRBV23-1 and TRBJ2-7; 10 bases are shared with TRBD2. TRBV23-1 is filed as an ORF, its function uncertain. This CDR3 is built from 18 residues. The ends lost 0 bases at V and 2 bases at J; junction bases unmatched: 10. The CDR3 nucleotides read TGCGCCAGCAGTCAATCCACGAGCGGGAGGGTCGTAGCCTACGAGCAGTACTTC. Encoded protein: CASSQSTSGRVVAYEQYF.

As regards this clone: This sample also contains other DNA sequences that code for the same CDR3. The V and J genes are TRBV5-1 and TRBJ1-2; D uncertain. Trimming cost V 0 bases and J 2 bases, with 5 bases left between them. Germline lookup yields CDR1 SGHRS and CDR2 YFSETQ. The CDR3 length is 13 residues. The CDR3 reads CASSLAGNYGYTF. For the CDR3, the DNA is TGCGCCAGCAGCTTGGCCGGAAACTATGGCTACACCTTC.

V gene TRBV5-5 combines with J gene TRBJ2-6; 9 nucleotides agree with TRBD1. The trim removed 2 bases at V and 1 base at J, leaving 10 bases unmatched. The CDR3 runs to 19 residues. CDR1 is SGHKS and CDR2 is YYEKEE in the germline V gene (reference sequence). The CDR3 reads CASSFGGQGIVSGANVLTF. The CDR3 coding sequence is TGTGCCAGCAGCTTTGGGGGACAGGGCATAGTGTCTGGGGCCAACGTCCTGACTTTC. Variable domain in full (rest from reference TRBV5-5 and TRBJ2-6): DAGVTQSPTHLIKTRGQQVTLRCSPISGHKSVSWYQQVLGQGPQFIFQYYEKEERGRGNFPDRFSARQFPNYSSELNVNALLLGDSALYLCASSFGGQGIVSGANVLTFGAGSRLTVL.

The V call is TRBV5-1, the J call TRBJ1-1; no definite D call. V was clipped by 0 bases and J by 5 bases, with 14 bases between them. The CDR3 is 15 amino acids. The germline gives CDR1 SGHRS, CDR2 YFSETQ. CDR3 protein: CASSLGGPPGTEAFF. The CDR3 DNA sequence: TGCGCCAGCAGCTTGGGAGGACCACCCGGGACTGAAGCTTTCTTT.

To note about this clone: Other DNA sequences of this sample code for an identical CDR3. The V gene is TRBV6-5, the J gene TRBJ2-1; D not certain. Germline V gives CDR1 MNHEY, CDR2 SVGAGI. The V end was cut by 0 bases, the J end by 1 base, with 7 bases between. The CDR3 consists of 15 residues. CDR3 sequence (DNA): TGTGCCAGCAGTTACTCTGGGTCTTCCTACAATGAGCAGTTCTTC. Its translation: CASSYSGSSYNEQFF.

The V and J genes are TRBV29-1 and TRBJ1-1; the D is unclear. Trimming stripped 5 bases from V and 0 bases from J, with 13 bases between. Per the germline V gene, CDR1 is SQVTM and CDR2 is ANQGSEA. The CDR3 covers 14 residues. CDR3 in amino acids: CSVPAEPMNTEAFF. The CDR3, as DNA: TGCAGCGTTCCGGCAGAGCCTATGAACACTGAAGCTTTCTTT.

A remark on this clone: The same CDR3 arises from other DNA sequences in this sample as well. This chain links TRBV7-9 with TRBJ2-5; no clear D. Looked up from germline, CDR1 is SEHNR and CDR2 is FQNEAQ (reference sequence). This CDR3 spans 12 amino acids. The V end was cut by 0 bases, the J end by 4 bases, with 3 bases between. The DNA for the CDR3 is TGTGCCAGCAGCTTAGCGGGAGAGACCCAGTACTTC. This gives the protein CASSLAGETQYF.

V usage is TRBV5-6 and J usage is TRBJ1-1, with TRBD1 identical over 8 bases. CDR1 and CDR2 (germline): SGHDT, YYEEEE. The junction had 4 bases not matched to a gene; V was cut back by 2 bases and J by 1 base. This CDR3 is 15 amino acids long. The CDR3 sequence: CASSFQGAGNTEAFF. The CDR3 DNA sequence: TGTGCCAGCAGCTTTCAGGGGGCTGGGAACACTGAAGCTTTCTTT.

This clone was seen more than once but under ten times. The chain has TRBV18 and TRBJ1-5; D is unclear. The V gene's germline CDR1 is KGHSH and CDR2 LQKENI. The CDR3 covers 13 residues. The V end lost 2 bases, the J end lost 3 bases, and 5 bases lay between the germline ends. In nucleotides, the CDR3 is TGTGCCAGCTCACCAGGGGTCAATCAGCCCCAGCATTTT. This codes for CASSPGVNQPQHF.

V and J are TRBV7-8 and TRBJ2-3, with D perhaps TRBD2 (6 bases). The CDR3 loop spans 16 amino acids. The V end lost 5 bases, the J end lost 4 bases, and 19 bases lay between the germline ends. The germline V gene has CDR1 SGHVS and CDR2 FQNEAQ. CDR3 loop: CASSLDGGVSSDTQYF. The CDR3 DNA is TGTGCCAGCAGCCTCGACGGAGGGGTTAGCTCAGATACGCAGTATTTT.

This chain links TRBV28 with TRBJ2-2; no clear D. The CDR3 totals 12 residues. The germline gives CDR1 MDHEN, CDR2 SYDVKM. V shed 6 bases and J shed 6 bases, with 8 bases lying between them. CDR3 sequence (DNA): TGTGCCAGCAGCCCCCCGCCCGGGGAGCTGTTTTTT. Protein: CASSPPPGELFF. Together with reference TRBV28 and TRBJ2-2, the CDR3 gives the full variable domain: DVKVTQSSRYLVKRTGEKVFLECVQDMDHENMFWYRQDPGLGLRLIYFSYDVKMKEKGDIPEGYSVSREKKERFSLILESASTNQTSMYLCASSPPPGELFFGEGSRLTVL.